This TCR beta chain is drawn from a study of blood T cell repertoires in COVID-19. Overall study: The cDNA or gDNA used as material had been derived from T cells, B-cell-depleted T cells, or PBMCs.

This table comes from immunoSEQ multiplex PCR, and its TCRdb copy is limited to in-frame clones, with some not included. This sample has roughly 67,000 clones; roughly 85% occur once, and the top ten carry roughly 24%. The sample was peripheral blood. The clonotype was recovered from a man aged 50 to 60 with acute or convalescent COVID-19.

CDR3 residues: CASSIDATGKGAWTEAFF. CDR3 sequence (DNA): TGTGCCAGTAGTATAGACGCAACCGGGAAGGGGGCATGGACTGAAGCTTTCTTT. V and J are TRBV19 and TRBJ1-1, with 7 positions matching TRBD1. CDR1 is LNHDA and CDR2 is SQIVND in the germline V gene (reference sequence). The V and J ends lost 0 bases and 5 bases, in that order; junction bases with no gene match: 15. This CDR3 contains 18 residues.